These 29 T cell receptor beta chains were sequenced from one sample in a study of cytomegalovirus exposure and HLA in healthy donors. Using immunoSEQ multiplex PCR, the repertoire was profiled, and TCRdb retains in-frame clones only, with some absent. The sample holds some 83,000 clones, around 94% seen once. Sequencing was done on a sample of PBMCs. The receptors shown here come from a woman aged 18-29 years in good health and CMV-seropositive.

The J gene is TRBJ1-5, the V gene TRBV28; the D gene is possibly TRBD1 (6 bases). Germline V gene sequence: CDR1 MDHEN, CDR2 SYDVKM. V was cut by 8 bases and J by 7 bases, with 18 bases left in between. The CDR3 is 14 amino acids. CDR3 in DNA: TGTGCCAGCCGAAAGTACAGGGACGGCCAGCCCCAGCATTTT. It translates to CASRKYRDGQPQHF.

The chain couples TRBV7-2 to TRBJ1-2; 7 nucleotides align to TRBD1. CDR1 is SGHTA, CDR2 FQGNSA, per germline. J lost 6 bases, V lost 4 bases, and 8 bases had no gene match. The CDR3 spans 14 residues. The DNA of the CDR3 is TGTGCCAGCAGCTCCCGGACAGGAAACGATGGCTACACCTTC. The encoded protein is CASSSRTGNDGYTF. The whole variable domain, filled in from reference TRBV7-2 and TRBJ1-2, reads GAGVSQSPSNKVTEKGKDVELRCDPISGHTALYWYRQSLGQGLEFLIYFQGNSAPDKSGLPSDRFSAERTGGSVSTLTIQRTQQEDSAVYLCASSSRTGNDGYTFGSGTRLTVV.

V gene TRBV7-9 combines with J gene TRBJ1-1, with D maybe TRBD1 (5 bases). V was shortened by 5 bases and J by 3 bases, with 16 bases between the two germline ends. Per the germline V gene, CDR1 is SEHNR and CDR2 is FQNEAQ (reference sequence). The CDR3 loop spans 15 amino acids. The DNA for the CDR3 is TGTGCCAGCAGCCCAGGACATGTGGCCGACACTGAAGCTTTCTTT. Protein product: CASSPGHVADTEAFF. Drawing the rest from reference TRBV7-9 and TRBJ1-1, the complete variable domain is DTGVSQNPRHKITKRGQNVTFRCDPISEHNRLYWYRQTLGQGPEFLTYFQNEAQLEKSRLLSDRFSAERPKGSFSTLEIQRTEQGDSAMYLCASSPGHVADTEAFFGQGTRLTVV.

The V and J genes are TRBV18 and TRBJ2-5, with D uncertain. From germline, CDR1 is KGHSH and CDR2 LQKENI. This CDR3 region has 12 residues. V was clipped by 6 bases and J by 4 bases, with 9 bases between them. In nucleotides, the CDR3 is TGTGCCAGCTCCCAACTCGGAGAGACCCAGTACTTC. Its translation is CASSQLGETQYF. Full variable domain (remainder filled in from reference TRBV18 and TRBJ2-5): NAGVMQNPRHLVRRRGQEARLRCSPMKGHSHVYWYRQLPEEGLKFMVYLQKENIIDESGMPKERFSAEFPKEGPSILRIQQVVRGDSAAYFCASSQLGETQYFGPGTRLLVL.

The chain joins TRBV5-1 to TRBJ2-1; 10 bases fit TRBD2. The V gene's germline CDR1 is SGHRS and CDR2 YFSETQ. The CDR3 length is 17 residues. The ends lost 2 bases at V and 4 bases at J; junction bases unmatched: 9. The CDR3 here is CASSFPAAGGKYNEQFF. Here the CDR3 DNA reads TGCGCCAGCAGCTTCCCTGCAGCGGGGGGGAAATACAATGAGCAGTTCTTC.

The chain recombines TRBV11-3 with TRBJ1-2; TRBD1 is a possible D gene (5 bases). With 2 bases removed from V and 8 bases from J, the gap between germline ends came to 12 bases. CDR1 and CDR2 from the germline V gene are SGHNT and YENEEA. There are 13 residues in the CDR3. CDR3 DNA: TGTGCCAGCAGCTTACCCGGGGGTGTGGGCTACACCTTC. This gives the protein CASSLPGGVGYTF.

The CDR3 DNA reads TGTGCCAGCAGCTTGAAGGGGGCAGGCGGGGAGCTGTTTTTT. Protein product: CASSLKGAGGELFF. This chain links TRBV5-4 with TRBJ2-2, with 7 positions matching TRBD1. J gave up 7 bases and V 1 base, and 4 bases lay outside the gene matches. CDR1 is SGHNT, CDR2 YYREEE, per germline (reference sequence). The CDR3 consists of 14 residues.

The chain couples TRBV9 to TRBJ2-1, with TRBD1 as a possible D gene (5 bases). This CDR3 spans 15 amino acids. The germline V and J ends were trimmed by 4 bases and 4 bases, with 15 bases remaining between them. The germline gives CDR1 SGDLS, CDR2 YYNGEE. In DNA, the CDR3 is TGTGCCAGCAGCTATGAACAGGATACATACAATGAGCAGTTCTTC. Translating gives CASSYEQDTYNEQFF.

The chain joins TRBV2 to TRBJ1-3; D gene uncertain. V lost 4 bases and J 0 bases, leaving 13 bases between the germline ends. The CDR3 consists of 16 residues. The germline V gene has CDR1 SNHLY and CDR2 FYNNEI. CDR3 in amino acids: CASSAVWRVSGNTIYF. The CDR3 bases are TGTGCCAGCAGTGCCGTCTGGAGAGTCTCTGGAAACACCATATATTTT.

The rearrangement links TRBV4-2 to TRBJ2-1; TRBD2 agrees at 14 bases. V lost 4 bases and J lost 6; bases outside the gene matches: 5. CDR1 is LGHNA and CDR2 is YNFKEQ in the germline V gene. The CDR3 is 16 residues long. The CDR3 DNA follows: TGTGCCAGCAGCCTCAGACTAGCGGGAGGGACCAATGAGCAGTTCTTC. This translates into CASSLRLAGGTNEQFF.

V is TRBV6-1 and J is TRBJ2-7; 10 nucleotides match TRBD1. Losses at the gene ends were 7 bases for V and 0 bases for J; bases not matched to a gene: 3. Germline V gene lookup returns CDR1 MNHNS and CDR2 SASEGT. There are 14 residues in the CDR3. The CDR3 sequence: CASTDRGHSYEQYF. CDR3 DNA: TGTGCCAGCACCGACAGGGGGCACTCCTACGAGCAGTACTTC.

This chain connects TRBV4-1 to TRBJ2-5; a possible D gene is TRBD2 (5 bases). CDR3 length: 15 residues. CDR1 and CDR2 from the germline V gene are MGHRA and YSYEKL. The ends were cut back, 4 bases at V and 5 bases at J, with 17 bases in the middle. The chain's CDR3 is CASSPEGRTTETQYF. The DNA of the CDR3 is TGCGCCAGCAGCCCCGAGGGCCGGACCACCGAGACCCAGTACTTC.

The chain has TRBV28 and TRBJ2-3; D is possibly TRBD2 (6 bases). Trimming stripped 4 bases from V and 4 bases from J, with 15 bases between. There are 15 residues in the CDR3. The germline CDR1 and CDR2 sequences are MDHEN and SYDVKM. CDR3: CASSSPGGSPDTQYF. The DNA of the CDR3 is TGTGCCAGCAGTTCCCCCGGGGGATCCCCAGATACGCAGTATTTT.

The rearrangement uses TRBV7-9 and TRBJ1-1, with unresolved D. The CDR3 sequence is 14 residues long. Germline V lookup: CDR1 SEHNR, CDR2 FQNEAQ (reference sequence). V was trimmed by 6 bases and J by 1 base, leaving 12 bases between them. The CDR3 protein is CASSHREGNTEAFF. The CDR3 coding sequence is TGTGCCAGCAGTCACCGAGAGGGGAACACTGAAGCTTTCTTT.

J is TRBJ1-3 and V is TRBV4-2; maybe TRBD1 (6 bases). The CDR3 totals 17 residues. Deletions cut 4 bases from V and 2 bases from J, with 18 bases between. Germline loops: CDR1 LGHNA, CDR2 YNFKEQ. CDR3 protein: CASSPQPGGQAGNTIYF. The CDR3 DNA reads TGTGCCAGCAGCCCTCAACCGGGGGGGCAGGCTGGAAACACCATATATTTT.

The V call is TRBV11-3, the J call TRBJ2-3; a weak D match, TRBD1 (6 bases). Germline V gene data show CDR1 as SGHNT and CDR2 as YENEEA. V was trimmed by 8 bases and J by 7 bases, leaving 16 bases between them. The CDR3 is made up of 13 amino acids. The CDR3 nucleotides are TGTGCCAGCGCCCAGGGGCCCCGTTATACGCAGTATTTT. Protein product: CASAQGPRYTQYF.

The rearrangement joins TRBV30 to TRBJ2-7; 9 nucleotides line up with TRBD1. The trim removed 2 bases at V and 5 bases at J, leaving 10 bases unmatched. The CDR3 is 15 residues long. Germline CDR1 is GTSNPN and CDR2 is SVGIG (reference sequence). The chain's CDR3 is CAWSLPGQGLDEQYF. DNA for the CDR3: TGTGCCTGGAGTCTACCGGGACAGGGACTCGACGAGCAGTACTTC.

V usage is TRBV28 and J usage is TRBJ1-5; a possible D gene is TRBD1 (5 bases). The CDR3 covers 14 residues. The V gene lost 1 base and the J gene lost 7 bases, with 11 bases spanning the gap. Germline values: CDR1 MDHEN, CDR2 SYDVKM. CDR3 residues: CASSLLWEGQPQHF. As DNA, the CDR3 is TGTGCCAGCAGTTTATTATGGGAGGGGCAGCCCCAGCATTTT. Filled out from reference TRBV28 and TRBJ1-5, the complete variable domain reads DVKVTQSSRYLVKRTGEKVFLECVQDMDHENMFWYRQDPGLGLRLIYFSYDVKMKEKGDIPEGYSVSREKKERFSLILESASTNQTSMYLCASSLLWEGQPQHFGDGTRLSIL.

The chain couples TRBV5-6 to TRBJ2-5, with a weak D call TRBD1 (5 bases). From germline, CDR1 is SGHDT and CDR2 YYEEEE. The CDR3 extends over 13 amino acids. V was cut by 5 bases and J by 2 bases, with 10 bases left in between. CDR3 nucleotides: TGTGCCAGCAGTCTGGACAATCAAGAGACCCAGTACTTC. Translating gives CASSLDNQETQYF.

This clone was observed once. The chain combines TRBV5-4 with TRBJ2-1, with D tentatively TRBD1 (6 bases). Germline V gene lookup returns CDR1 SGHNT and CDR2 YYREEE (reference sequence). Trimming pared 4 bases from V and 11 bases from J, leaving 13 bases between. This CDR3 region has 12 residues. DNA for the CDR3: TGTGCCAGCAGCATGGCCCGGGACAAGCAGTTCTTC. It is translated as CASSMARDKQFF.

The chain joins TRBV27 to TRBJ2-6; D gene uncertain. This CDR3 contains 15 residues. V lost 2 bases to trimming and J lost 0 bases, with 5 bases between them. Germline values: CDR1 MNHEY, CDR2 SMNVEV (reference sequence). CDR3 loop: CASSLQDSGANVLTF. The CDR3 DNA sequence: TGTGCCAGCAGTTTACAGGACTCTGGGGCCAACGTCCTGACTTTC. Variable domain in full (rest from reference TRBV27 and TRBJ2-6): EAQVTQNPRYLITVTGKKLTVTCSQNMNHEYMSWYRQDPGLGLRQIYYSMNVEVTDKGDVPEGYKVSRKEKRNFPLILESPSPNQTSLYFCASSLQDSGANVLTFGAGSRLTVL.

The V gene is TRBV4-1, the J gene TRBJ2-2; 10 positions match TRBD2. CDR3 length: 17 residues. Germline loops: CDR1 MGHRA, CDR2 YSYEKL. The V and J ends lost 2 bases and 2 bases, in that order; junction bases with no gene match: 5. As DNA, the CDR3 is TGCGCCAGCAGCCAAATGGGACTAGCGACAAACACCGGGGAGCTGTTTTTT. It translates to CASSQMGLATNTGELFF.

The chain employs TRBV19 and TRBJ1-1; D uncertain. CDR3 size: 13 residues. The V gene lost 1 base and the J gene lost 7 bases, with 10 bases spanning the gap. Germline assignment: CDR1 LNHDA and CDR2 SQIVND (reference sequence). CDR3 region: CASSIGPLLEAFF. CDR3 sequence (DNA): TGTGCCAGTAGTATAGGCCCCTTACTTGAAGCTTTCTTT.

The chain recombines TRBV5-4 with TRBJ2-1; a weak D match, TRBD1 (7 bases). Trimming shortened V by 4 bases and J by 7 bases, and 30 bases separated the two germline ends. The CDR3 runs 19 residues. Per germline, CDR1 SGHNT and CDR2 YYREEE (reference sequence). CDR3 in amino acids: CASSLGRQGRIGRVNEQFF. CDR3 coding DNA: TGTGCCAGCAGCCTAGGCCGACAGGGCCGGATCGGGAGAGTTAATGAGCAGTTCTTC.

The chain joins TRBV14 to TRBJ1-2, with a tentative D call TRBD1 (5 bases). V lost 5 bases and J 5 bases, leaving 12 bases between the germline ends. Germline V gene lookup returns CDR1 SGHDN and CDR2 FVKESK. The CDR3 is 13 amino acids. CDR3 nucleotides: TGTGCCAGCAGCGCTGGCGGGGGTTATGGCTACACCTTC. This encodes CASSAGGGYGYTF.

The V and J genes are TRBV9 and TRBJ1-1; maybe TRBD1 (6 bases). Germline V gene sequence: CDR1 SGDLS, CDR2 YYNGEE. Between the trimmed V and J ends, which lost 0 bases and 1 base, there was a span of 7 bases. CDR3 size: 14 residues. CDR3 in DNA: TGTGCCAGCAGCGTAGTGGGACAGAACACTGAAGCTTTCTTT. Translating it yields CASSVVGQNTEAFF.

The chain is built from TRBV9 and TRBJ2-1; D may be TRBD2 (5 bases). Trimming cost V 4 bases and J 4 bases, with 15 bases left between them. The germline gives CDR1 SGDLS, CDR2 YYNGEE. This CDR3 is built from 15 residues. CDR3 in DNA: TGTGCCAGCAGCCCTAGTGCACGGGATTACAATGAGCAGTTCTTC. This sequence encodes CASSPSARDYNEQFF.

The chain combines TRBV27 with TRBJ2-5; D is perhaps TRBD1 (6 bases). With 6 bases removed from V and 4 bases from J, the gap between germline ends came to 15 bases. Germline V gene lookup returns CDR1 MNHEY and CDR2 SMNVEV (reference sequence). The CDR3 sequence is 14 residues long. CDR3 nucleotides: TGTGCCAGCAGCTATAACAGGGATCGAGAGACCCAGTACTTC. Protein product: CASSYNRDRETQYF.

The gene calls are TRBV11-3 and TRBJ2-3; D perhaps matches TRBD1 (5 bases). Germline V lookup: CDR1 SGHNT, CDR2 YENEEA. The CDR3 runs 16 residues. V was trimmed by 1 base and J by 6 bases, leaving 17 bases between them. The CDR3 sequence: CASSLVGQAALDTQYF. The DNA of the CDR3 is TGTGCCAGCAGCTTAGTGGGGCAGGCCGCGTTGGATACGCAGTATTTT.